This TCR beta chain was captured by sequencing in a study of blood T cells in healthy people across ages. General study findings and limits: Higher diversity and more naive CD4+ cells were features of long-lived donors, compared to aged donors.

The second PCR ran roughly 6 to 12 cycles with a sample-barcoded 5' primer and J-beta primers. From the 5' RACE reads, TCRdb called clonotypes with MiXCR, one entry per CDR3 protein. The sample includes about 1.4 million distinct CDR3 sequences, around 55% of them seen just once. With regard to this clonotype: The antigen is undetermined.

Germline values: CDR1 MNHEY, CDR2 SVGAGI. Trimming took 7 bases from V and 1 from J, leaving 11 bases between them. There are 13 residues in the CDR3. The specimen was blood. The V call is TRBV6-5, the J call TRBJ2-7; D call uncertain. The receptor was derived from a man younger than 35 in good health. As DNA, the CDR3 is TGTGCCAGCACATGGGCAGGTTCCTACGAGCAGTACTTC. Its translation: CASTWAGSYEQYF.